The clone carrying this TCR beta chain was counted between two and nine times. Antigen: not known. One junction end does not reproduce the germline sequence, and a read error may be involved. The data were obtained in a study of cytomegalovirus exposure and HLA in healthy donors. CDR1 and CDR2 (germline): SEHNR, FQNEAQ (reference sequence). There are 12 residues in the CDR3. Vbeta (60) and Jbeta (13) primers were used in the PCR. The table came from immunoSEQ multiplex PCR; TCRdb's copy has only in-frame clones and leaves some out. This table holds about 130,000 clones, about three quarters found once. Study outcomes and limitations: Among the most significant clusters, several appeared linked to common viral pathogens in a later analysis. Associated with cytomegalovirus, according to the listing, were about 160 TCR beta chains.

The material sequenced was PBMCs. The TCR sequence derives from a female donor in good health and CMV-seronegative. This sequence joins TRBV7-9 and TRBJ1-5; D call uncertain. The CDR3 protein is CSSSSGGQPQHF. The CDR3 bases are TGTTCCAGCAGCTCGGGAGGACAGCCCCAGCATTTT.